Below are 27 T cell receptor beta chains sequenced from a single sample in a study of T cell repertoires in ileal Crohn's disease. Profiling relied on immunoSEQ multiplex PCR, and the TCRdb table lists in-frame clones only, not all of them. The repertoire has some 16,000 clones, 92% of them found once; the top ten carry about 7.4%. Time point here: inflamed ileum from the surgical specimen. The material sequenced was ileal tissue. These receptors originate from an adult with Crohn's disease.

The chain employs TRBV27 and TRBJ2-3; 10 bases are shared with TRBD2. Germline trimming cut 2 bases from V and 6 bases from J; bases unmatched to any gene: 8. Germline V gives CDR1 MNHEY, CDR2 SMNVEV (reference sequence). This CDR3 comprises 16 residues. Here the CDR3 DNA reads TGTGCCAGCAGTTTAGTCCTAGCGGGGGCGAGGGATACGCAGTATTTT. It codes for CASSLVLAGARDTQYF.

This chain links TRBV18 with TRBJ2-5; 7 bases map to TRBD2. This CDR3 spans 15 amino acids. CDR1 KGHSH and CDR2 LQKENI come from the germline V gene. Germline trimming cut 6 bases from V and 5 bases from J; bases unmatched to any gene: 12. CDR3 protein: CASSGGDRGGETQYF. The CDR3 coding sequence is TGTGCCAGCTCGGGAGGGGACCGCGGCGGGGAGACCCAGTACTTC.

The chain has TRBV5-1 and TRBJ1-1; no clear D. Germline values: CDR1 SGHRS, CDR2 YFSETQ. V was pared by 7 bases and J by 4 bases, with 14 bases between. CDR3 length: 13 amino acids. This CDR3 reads CASYSGESTEAFF. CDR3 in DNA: TGCGCCAGCTACAGCGGGGAGAGCACTGAAGCTTTCTTT. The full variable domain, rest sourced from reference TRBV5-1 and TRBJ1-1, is KAGVTQTPRYLIKTRGQQVTLSCSPISGHRSVSWYQQTPGQGLQFLFEYFSETQRNKGNFPGRFSGRQFSNSRSEMNVSTLELGDSALYLCASYSGESTEAFFGQGTRLTVV.

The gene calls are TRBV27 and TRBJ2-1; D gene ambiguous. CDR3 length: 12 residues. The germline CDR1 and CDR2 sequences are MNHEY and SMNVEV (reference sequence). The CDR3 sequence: CGSGTLYNEQFF. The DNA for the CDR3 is TGTGGCTCGGGCACCTTGTACAATGAGCAGTTCTTC.

CDR3 DNA: TGTGCCAGCAGCCATTCGAACACTGAAGCTTTCTTT. It is translated as CASSHSNTEAFF. V and J are TRBV6-5 and TRBJ1-1; D is unclear. The CDR3 contains 12 residues. V was clipped by 6 bases and J by 1 base, with 6 bases between them. Germline V gives CDR1 MNHEY, CDR2 SVGAGI.

The CDR3 loop is CASSYSSQTNAFF. The DNA of the CDR3 is TGTGCCAGCAGTTACTCTTCGCAGACTAATGCTTTCTTT. The chain combines TRBV6-5 with TRBJ1-1; no firm D call. With 0 bases removed from V and 11 bases from J, the gap between germline ends came to 13 bases. The CDR3 is made up of 13 amino acids. Germline CDR1 is MNHEY and CDR2 is SVGAGI.

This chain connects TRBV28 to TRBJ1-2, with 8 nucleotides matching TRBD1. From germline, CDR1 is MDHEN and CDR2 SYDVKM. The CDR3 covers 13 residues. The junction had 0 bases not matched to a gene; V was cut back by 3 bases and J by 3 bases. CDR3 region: CASSLDRDYGYTF. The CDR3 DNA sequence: TGTGCCAGCAGTTTGGACAGGGACTATGGCTACACCTTC.

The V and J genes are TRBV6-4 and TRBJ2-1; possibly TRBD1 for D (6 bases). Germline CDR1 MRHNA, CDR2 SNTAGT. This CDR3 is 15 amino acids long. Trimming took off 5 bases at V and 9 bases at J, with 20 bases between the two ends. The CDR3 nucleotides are TGTGCCAGCAGTAATGATGGGGGCGGTTCGGGTGAGCAGTTCTTC. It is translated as CASSNDGGGSGEQFF.

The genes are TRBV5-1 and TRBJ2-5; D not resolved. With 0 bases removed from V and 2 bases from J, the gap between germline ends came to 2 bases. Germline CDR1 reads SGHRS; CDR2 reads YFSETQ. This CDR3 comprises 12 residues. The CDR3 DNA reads TGCGCCAGCAGCTTGGATCAAGAGACCCAGTACTTC. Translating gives CASSLDQETQYF.

CDR3 sequence (DNA): TGCGCCAGCAGCTATGACACCATGAACACTGAAGCTTTCTTT. Amino acids: CASSYDTMNTEAFF. The rearrangement uses TRBV5-1 and TRBJ1-1; no firm D call. Trimming pared 3 bases from V and 0 bases from J, leaving 9 bases between. Germline loops: CDR1 SGHRS, CDR2 YFSETQ. The CDR3 is made up of 14 amino acids.

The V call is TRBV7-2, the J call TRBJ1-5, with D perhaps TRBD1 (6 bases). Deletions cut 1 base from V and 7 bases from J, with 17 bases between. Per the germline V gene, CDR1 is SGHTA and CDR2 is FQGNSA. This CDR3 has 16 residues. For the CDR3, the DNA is TGTGCCAGCAGCTTAGGGGTAAGGGGGTCGAGGCAGCCCCAGCATTTT. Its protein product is CASSLGVRGSRQPQHF.

CDR3 protein: CASSRRELWTEAFF. DNA of the CDR3: TGTGCCAGCAGCCGCAGGGAGTTGTGGACTGAAGCTTTCTTT. The V call is TRBV7-2, the J call TRBJ1-1; possible D gene TRBD1, 5 bases. The CDR3 sequence is 14 residues long. Germline assignment: CDR1 SGHTA and CDR2 FQGNSA. V lost 5 bases and J lost 5, with 15 bases in between.

Written as DNA, the CDR3 is TGTGCCAGCAGCTTAGATCCAGACACCCGTGGCTATGGCTACACCTTC. This sequence encodes CASSLDPDTRGYGYTF. V and J are TRBV11-2 and TRBJ1-2; D remains ambiguous. The length of the CDR3 is 16 residues. Germline V lookup: CDR1 SGHAT, CDR2 FQNNGV. The V end was cut by 0 bases, the J end by 4 bases, with 15 bases between.

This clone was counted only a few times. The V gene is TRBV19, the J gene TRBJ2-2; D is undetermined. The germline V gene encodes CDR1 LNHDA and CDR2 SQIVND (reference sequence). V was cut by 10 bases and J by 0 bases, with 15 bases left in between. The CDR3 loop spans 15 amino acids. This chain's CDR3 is CATRPGPANTGELFF. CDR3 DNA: TGTGCCACCCGACCGGGCCCCGCGAACACCGGGGAGCTGTTTTTT.

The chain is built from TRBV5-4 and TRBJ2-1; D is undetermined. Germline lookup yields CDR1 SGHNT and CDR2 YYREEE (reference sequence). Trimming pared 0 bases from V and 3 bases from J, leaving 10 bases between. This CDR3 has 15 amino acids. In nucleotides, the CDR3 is TGTGCCAGCAGCTTGGGGGCCGGTGGCTACAATGAGCAGTTCTTC. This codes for CASSLGAGGYNEQFF.

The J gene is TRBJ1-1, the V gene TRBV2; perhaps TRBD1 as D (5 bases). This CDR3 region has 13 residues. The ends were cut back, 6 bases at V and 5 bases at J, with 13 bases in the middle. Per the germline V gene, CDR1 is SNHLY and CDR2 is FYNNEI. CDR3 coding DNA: TGTGCCAGCAGGGGGGACTCGGGGACTGAAGCTTTCTTT. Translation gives CASRGDSGTEAFF.

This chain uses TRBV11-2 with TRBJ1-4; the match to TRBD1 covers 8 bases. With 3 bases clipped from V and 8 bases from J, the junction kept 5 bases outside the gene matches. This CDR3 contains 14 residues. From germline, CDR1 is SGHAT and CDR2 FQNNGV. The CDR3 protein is CASSFQGAWEKLFF. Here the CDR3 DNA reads TGTGCCAGCAGCTTCCAGGGGGCTTGGGAAAAACTGTTTTTT.

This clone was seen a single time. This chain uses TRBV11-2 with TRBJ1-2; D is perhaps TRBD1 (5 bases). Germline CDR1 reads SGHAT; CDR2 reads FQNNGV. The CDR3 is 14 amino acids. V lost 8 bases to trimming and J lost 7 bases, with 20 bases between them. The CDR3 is CASSPTGGLGGYTF. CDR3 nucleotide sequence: TGTGCCAGCTCCCCCACGGGGGGGTTGGGTGGCTACACCTTC.

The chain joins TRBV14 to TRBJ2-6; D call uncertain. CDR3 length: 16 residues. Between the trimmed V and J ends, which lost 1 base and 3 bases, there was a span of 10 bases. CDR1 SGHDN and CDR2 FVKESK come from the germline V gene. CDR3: CASSQGWPGGANVLTF. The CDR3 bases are TGTGCCAGCAGCCAAGGTTGGCCAGGTGGGGCCAACGTCCTGACTTTC.

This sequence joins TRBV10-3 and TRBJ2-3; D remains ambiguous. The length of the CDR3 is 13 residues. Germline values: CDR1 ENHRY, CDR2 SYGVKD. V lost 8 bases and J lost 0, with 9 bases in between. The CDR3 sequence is CAIGTASTDTQYF. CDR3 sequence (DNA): TGTGCCATCGGAACGGCTAGCACAGATACGCAGTATTTT.

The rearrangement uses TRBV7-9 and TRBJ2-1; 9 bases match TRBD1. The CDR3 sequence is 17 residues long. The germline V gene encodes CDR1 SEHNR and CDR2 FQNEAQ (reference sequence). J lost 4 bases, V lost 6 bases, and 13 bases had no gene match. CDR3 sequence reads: CASRFQTGTGKYNEQFF. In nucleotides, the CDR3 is TGTGCCAGCAGGTTTCAGACCGGGACAGGGAAATACAATGAGCAGTTCTTC.

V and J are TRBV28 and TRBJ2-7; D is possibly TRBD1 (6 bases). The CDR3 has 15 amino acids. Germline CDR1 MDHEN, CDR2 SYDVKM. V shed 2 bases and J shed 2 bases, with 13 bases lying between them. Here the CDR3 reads CASSLQGLNAYEQYF. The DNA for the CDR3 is TGTGCCAGCAGTTTACAGGGGCTCAACGCCTACGAGCAGTACTTC.

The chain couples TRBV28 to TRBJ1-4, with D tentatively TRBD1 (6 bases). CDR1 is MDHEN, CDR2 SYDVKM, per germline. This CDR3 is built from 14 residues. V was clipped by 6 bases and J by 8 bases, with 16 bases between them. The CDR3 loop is CASSLTGPQEKLFF. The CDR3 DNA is TGTGCCAGCAGCCTCACAGGGCCTCAGGAAAAACTGTTTTTT. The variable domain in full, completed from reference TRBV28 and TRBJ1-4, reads DVKVTQSSRYLVKRTGEKVFLECVQDMDHENMFWYRQDPGLGLRLIYFSYDVKMKEKGDIPEGYSVSREKKERFSLILESASTNQTSMYLCASSLTGPQEKLFFGSGTQLSVL.

The CDR3 sequence is CASSLTGDTEAFF. CDR3 nucleotides: TGTGCCAGCAGTTTGACAGGGGACACTGAAGCTTTCTTT. This sequence joins TRBV27 and TRBJ1-1; 8 bases align to TRBD1. CDR3 length: 13 residues. Germline lookup yields CDR1 MNHEY and CDR2 SMNVEV (reference sequence). J gave up 3 bases and V 3 bases, and 0 bases lay outside the gene matches.

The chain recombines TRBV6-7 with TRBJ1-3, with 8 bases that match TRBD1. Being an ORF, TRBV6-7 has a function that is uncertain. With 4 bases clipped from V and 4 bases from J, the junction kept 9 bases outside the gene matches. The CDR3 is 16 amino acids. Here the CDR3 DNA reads TGTGCCAGCAGTTCCGCTTCCAGGGGGCCCGGAAACACCATATATTTT. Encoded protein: CASSSASRGPGNTIYF.

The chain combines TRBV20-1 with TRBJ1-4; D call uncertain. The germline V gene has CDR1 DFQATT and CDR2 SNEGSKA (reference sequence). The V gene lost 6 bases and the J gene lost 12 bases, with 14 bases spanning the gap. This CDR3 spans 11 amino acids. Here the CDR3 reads CSARSEGELFF. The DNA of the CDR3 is TGCAGTGCCCGTTCCGAGGGTGAACTGTTTTTT.

CDR3 amino acids: CASSPPFGGDIQYF. For the CDR3, the DNA is TGTGCCAGCAGCCCCCCTTTCGGGGGGGACATTCAGTACTTC. This rearrangement joins TRBV7-9 to TRBJ2-4, with 8 positions matching TRBD2. The trim removed 5 bases at V and 8 bases at J, leaving 8 bases unmatched. The CDR3 has 14 amino acids. CDR1 and CDR2 from the germline V gene are SEHNR and FQNEAQ (reference sequence). Combining the CDR3 with reference TRBV7-9 and TRBJ2-4 gives the whole variable domain DTGVSQNPRHKITKRGQNVTFRCDPISEHNRLYWYRQTLGQGPEFLTYFQNEAQLEKSRLLSDRFSAERPKGSFSTLEIQRTEQGDSAMYLCASSPPFGGDIQYFGAGTRLSVL.